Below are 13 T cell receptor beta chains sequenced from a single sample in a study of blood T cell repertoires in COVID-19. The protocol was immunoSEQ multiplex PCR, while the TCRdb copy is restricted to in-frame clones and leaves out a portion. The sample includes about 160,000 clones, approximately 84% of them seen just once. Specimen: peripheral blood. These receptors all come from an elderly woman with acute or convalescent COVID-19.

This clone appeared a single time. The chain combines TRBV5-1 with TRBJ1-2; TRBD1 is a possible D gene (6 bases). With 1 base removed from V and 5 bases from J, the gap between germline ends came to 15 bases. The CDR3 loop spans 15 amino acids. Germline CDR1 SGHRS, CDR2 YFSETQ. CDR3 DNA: TGCGCCAGCAGCTTGAGGGCAGGGGCGGAGTATGGCTACACCTTC. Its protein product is CASSLRAGAEYGYTF.

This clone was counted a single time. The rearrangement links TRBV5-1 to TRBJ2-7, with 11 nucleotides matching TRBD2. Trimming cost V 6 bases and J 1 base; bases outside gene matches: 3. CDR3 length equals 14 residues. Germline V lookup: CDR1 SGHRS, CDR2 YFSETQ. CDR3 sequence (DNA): TGCGCCAGCAAGCCTAGCGGGGGGTCCTACGAGCAGTACTTC. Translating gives CASKPSGGSYEQYF.

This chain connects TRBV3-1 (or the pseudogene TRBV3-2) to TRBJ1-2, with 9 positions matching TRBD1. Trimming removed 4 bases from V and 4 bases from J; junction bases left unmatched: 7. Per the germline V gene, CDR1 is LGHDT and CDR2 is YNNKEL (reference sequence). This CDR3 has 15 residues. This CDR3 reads CASSLGQGTGYGYTF. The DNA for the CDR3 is TGTGCCAGCAGCCTGGGACAGGGCACCGGCTATGGCTACACCTTC.

In DNA, the CDR3 is TGTGCCAGCGGATCACAGGGAGTTTTAACTGAAGCTTTCTTT. This encodes CASGSQGVLTEAFF. V usage is TRBV6-5 and J usage is TRBJ1-1; TRBD1 might be the D (6 bases). The CDR3 extends over 14 amino acids. Trimming stripped 8 bases from V and 5 bases from J, with 18 bases between. Germline assignment: CDR1 MNHEY and CDR2 SVGAGI.

The CDR3 DNA sequence: TGTGCCAGCACCGAGGGACAGGGGATAAACACCGGGGAGCTGTTTTTT. It encodes CASTEGQGINTGELFF. The genes are TRBV28 and TRBJ2-2; 10 bases are shared with TRBD1. Germline assignment: CDR1 MDHEN and CDR2 SYDVKM. The CDR3 is 16 residues long. V gave up 7 bases and J gave up 2 bases; unmatched junction bases: 7.

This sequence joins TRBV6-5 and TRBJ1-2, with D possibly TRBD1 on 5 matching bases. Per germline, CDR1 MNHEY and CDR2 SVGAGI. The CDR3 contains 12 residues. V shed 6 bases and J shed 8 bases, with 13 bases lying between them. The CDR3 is CASRNQGSGYTF. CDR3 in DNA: TGTGCCAGCAGGAATCAGGGTTCGGGCTACACCTTC.

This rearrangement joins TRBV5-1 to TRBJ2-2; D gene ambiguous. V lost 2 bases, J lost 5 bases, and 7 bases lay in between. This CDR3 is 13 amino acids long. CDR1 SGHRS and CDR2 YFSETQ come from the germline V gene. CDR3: CASSFLETGELFF. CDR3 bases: TGCGCCAGCAGCTTTTTAGAGACCGGGGAGCTGTTTTTT.

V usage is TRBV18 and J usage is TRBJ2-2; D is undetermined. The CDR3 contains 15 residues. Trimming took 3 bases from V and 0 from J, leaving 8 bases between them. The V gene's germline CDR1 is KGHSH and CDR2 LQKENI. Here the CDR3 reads CASSPYSTNTGELFF. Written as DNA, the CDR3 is TGTGCCAGCTCACCTTACAGCACGAACACCGGGGAGCTGTTTTTT. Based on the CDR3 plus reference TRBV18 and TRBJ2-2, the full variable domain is NAGVMQNPRHLVRRRGQEARLRCSPMKGHSHVYWYRQLPEEGLKFMVYLQKENIIDESGMPKERFSAEFPKEGPSILRIQQVVRGDSAAYFCASSPYSTNTGELFFGEGSRLTVL.

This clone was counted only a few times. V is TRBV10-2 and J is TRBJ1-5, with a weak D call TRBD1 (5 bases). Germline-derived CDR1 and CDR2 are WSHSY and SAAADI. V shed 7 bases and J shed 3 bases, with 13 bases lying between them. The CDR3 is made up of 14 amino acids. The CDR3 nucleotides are TGCGCCAGCACCCTGGGACTCCCCAATCAGCCCCAGCATTTT. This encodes CASTLGLPNQPQHF.

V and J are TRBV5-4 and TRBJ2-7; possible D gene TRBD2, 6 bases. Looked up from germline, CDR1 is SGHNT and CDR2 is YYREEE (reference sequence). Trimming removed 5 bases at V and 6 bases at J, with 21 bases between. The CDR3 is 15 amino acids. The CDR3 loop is CASRPDPGGGSEQYF. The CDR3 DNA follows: TGTGCCAGCAGGCCGGACCCGGGCGGAGGGAGCGAGCAGTACTTC. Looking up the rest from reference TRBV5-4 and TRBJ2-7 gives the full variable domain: ETGVTQSPTHLIKTRGQQVTLRCSSQSGHNTVSWYQQALGQGPQFIFQYYREEENGRGNFPPRFSGLQFPNYSSELNVNALELDDSALYLCASRPDPGGGSEQYFGPGTRLTVT.

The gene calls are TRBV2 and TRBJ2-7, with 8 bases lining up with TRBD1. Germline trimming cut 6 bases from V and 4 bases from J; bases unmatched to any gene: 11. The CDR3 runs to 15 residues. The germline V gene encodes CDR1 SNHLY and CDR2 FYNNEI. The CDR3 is CASSPQGTGWYEQYF. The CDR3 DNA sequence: TGTGCCAGCAGCCCCCAGGGGACAGGTTGGTACGAGCAGTACTTC.

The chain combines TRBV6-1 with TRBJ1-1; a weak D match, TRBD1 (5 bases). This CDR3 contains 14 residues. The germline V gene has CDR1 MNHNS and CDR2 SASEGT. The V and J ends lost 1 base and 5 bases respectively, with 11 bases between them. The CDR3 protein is CASSEGPGRTEAFF. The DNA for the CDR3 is TGTGCCAGCAGTGAAGGGCCAGGGCGTACTGAAGCTTTCTTT.

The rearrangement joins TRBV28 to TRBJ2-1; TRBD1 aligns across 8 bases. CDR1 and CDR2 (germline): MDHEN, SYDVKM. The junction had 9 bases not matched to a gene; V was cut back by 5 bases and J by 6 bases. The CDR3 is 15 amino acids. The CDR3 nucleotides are TGTGCCAGCAGTCCCGCCGGGACAGGCCCCAATGAGCAGTTCTTC. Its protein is CASSPAGTGPNEQFF.